This TCR beta chain derives from a study of blood T cell repertoires in COVID-19. Across the whole study: Sites in the United States, Italy and Spain provided acute and convalescent COVID-19 samples. From T cells, B-cell-depleted T cells, or PBMCs came the material, which was cDNA or gDNA.

The count of this clone is one. This CDR3 contains 13 residues. Germline CDR1 DFQATT, CDR2 SNEGSKA (reference sequence). The J segment lost 5 bases and the V segment lost 3 bases, leaving 5 bases of the junction unmatched. In the authors' methods: Amplification of reference gene primers was used by the study to estimate nucleated cell counts. The protocol was immunoSEQ multiplex PCR, while the TCRdb copy is restricted to in-frame clones and leaves out a portion. V and J calls plus clone size are reproduced from that table; the DNA served to infer D and trimming. The sample contains about 100,000 clones, around four fifths of which appear only once.

The sequence derives from a man aged 40-49 years with active or convalescent COVID-19. The specimen sequenced was peripheral blood. The chain joins TRBV20-1 to TRBJ1-1; 8 bases map to TRBD1. The CDR3 DNA reads TGCAGTGCTAGTCAGGGGGCGCGGACTGAAGCTTTCTTT. Protein: CSASQGARTEAFF.